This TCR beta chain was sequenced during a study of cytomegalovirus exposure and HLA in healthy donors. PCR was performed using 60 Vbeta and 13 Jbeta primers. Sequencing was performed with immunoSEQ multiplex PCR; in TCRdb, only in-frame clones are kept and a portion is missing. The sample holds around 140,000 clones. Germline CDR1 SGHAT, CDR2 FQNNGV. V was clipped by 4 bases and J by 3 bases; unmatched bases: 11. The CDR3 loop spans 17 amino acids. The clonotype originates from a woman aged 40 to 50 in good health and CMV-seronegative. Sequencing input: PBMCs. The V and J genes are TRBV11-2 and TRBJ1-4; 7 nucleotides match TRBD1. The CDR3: CASSSTWGQLANEKLFF. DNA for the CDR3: TGTGCCAGCAGCTCCACCTGGGGACAGTTAGCTAATGAAAAACTGTTTTTT.